Each of the 2 T cell receptor beta chains below was sequenced from the same sample in a study of shared T cell receptors in the human thymus. This table comes from immunoSEQ multiplex PCR, and its TCRdb copy is limited to in-frame clones, with some not included. The sample records about 730,000 clones, roughly 88% being singletons. These data were also reused for a study on human thymus T cells.

The sample consisted of thymocytes. The receptors were gathered from a girl under three years old with a congenital heart defect.

This chain connects TRBV7-2 to TRBJ2-5; TRBD2 aligns across 7 bases. This CDR3 has 15 amino acids. Trimming at V came to 8 bases and at J to 5 bases, leaving 14 bases not matched to a gene. From germline, CDR1 is SGHTA and CDR2 FQGNSA. CDR3 in DNA: TGTGCCAGCGGAGAAGGCGTAGGGAGGGATGAGACCCAGTACTTC. Translated: CASGEGVGRDETQYF.

This clone appeared once. V and J are TRBV5-1 and TRBJ1-4; D is possibly TRBD1 (5 bases). CDR1 and CDR2 from the germline V gene are SGHRS and YFSETQ. The CDR3 length is 20 residues. Trimming left V 5 bases short and J 5 bases short, with 31 bases between. The CDR3 loop reads CASSLLPRGDKQAVNEKLFF. CDR3 sequence (DNA): TGCGCCAGCAGTCTGTTGCCTCGTGGGGATAAACAGGCCGTAAATGAAAAACTGTTTTTT.